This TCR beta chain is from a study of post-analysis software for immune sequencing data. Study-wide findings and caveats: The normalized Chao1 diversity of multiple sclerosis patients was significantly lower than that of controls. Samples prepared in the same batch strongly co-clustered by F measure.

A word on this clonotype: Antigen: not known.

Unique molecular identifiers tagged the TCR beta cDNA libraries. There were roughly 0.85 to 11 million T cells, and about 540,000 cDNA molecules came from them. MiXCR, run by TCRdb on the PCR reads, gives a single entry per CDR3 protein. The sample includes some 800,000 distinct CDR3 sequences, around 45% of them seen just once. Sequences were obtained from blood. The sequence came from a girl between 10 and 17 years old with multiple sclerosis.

This CDR3 reads CATSDSLARSYEQYF. In nucleotides, the CDR3 is TGTGCCACCAGTGATTCGCTAGCGAGAAGCTACGAGCAGTACTTC. This chain connects TRBV24-1 to TRBJ2-7; maybe TRBD2 (6 bases). This CDR3 contains 15 residues. Germline values: CDR1 KGHDR, CDR2 SFDVKD. V was clipped by 2 bases and J by 3 bases, with 13 bases between them.